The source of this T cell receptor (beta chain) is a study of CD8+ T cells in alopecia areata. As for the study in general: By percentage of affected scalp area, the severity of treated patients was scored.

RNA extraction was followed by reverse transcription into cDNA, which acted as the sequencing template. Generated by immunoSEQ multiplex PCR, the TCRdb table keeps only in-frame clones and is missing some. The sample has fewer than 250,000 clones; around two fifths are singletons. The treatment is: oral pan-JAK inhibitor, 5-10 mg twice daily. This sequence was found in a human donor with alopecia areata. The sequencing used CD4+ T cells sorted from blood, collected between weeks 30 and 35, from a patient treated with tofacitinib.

The CDR3: CAISQGANTEAFF. The CDR3 DNA follows: TGTGCCATCAGTCAGGGGGCCAACACTGAAGCTTTCTTT. The chain couples TRBV10-3 to TRBJ1-1; 8 bases agree with TRBD1. Losses at the gene ends were 5 bases for V and 2 bases for J; bases not matched to a gene: 1. This CDR3 contains 13 residues. In germline, CDR1 is ENHRY, CDR2 SYGVKD.